This T cell receptor beta chain was captured by sequencing in a study of blood T cells in healthy people across ages. Broader study findings: Percentage of naive T cells showed a strong correlation with TCR beta diversity.

Germline-derived CDR1 and CDR2 are MNHEY and SVGEGT. The V end was cut by 5 bases, the J end by 8 bases, with 15 bases between. This CDR3 region has 13 residues. Healthy individuals of Caucasian origin from Russia, aged about 6 to 90, served as donors. Total RNA was isolated from each sample in quantities of at least 5 micrograms. This clonotype was seen a handful of times. Its antigen is unknown. Primed by a sample-barcoded 5' primer and a J-beta primer mix, a second PCR proceeded for about 6 to 12 cycles. From the 5' RACE reads, TCRdb called clonotypes with MiXCR, one entry per CDR3 protein. This sample has over 950,000 distinct CDR3 sequences; more than 30% occur once, and the top ten carry over 10%.

The TCR sequence derives from a man younger than 30 in good health. V gene TRBV6-2 or TRBV6-3 combines with J gene TRBJ1-2; D possibly corresponds to TRBD1 (5 bases). Material: blood. CDR3 amino acids: CASSPPGLVGYTF. Here the CDR3 DNA reads TGTGCCAGCAGTCCGCCAGGGCTGGTCGGCTACACCTTC.